A selection of T cell receptor beta chains follows, all from one sample in a study of response to subunit inactivated influenza vaccine. TCRdb fed the RT-PCR reads into MiXCR, producing one record per CDR3 protein. The table records hundreds of thousands of distinct CDR3 sequences, approximately 14% of them present only once. The sample was PBMCs from blood, taken about 14 days before vaccination. These receptors were taken from a man in his fifties or sixties who received an inactivated influenza vaccine. Each CDR3 is given with its conserved first and last residue. D genes are given only for firm matches. Clone size is stated in some rows and not others, as once, few, many or a class when expanded.

clone_size: many
j_call: TRBJ1-5
v_call: TRBV6-2/TRBV6-3
d_call: TRBD1
cdr3_nt: TGTGCCAGCAGTTACGACAGGGTGGGACAGCCCCAGCATTTT
cdr3_aa: CASSYDRVGQPQHF

clone_size: NA
j_call: TRBJ2-5
v_call: TRBV9
d_call: NA
cdr3_nt: TGTGCCAGCAGCCGTTCCGGGTACCAAGAGACCCAGTACTTC
cdr3_aa: CASSRSGYQETQYF

clone_size: NA
j_call: TRBJ2-3
v_call: TRBV5-1
d_call: NA
cdr3_nt: TGCGCCAGCAGCTTGGTTGGGACAACTAGCACAGATACGCAGTATTTT
cdr3_aa: CASSLVGTTSTDTQYF

clone_size: many
j_call: TRBJ1-3
v_call: TRBV10-3
d_call: NA
cdr3_nt: TGTGCCATCAGTGAGATCAAGGGGAACACCATATATTTT
cdr3_aa: CAISEIKGNTIYF

clone_size: NA
j_call: TRBJ2-5
v_call: TRBV2
d_call: NA
cdr3_nt: TGTGCCAGCAGAGGGACGGTCCGGGAGACCCAGTACTTC
cdr3_aa: CASRGTVRETQYF

clone_size: NA
j_call: TRBJ2-3
v_call: TRBV7-6
d_call: TRBD1
cdr3_nt: TGTGCCAGCAGCTTAGGACAGGGAAAGGATCCGCAGTATTTT
cdr3_aa: CASSLGQGKDPQYF

clone_size: many
j_call: TRBJ2-3
v_call: TRBV20-1
d_call: NA
cdr3_nt: TGCAGTGCTAGTAGAGACTCTAGCACAGATACGCAGTATTTT
cdr3_aa: CSASRDSSTDTQYF

clone_size: few
j_call: TRBJ2-5
v_call: TRBV30
d_call: NA
cdr3_nt: TGTGCCCGGGAAGGTATCGGACAAGAGACCCAGTACTTC
cdr3_aa: CAREGIGQETQYF

clone_size: NA
j_call: TRBJ1-6
v_call: TRBV27
d_call: NA
cdr3_nt: TGTGCCAGCAGTTTGGGGGGCCTGTATTCACCCCTCCACTTT
cdr3_aa: CASSLGGLYSPLHF

clone_size: few
j_call: TRBJ1-5
v_call: TRBV12-3/TRBV12-4
d_call: NA
cdr3_nt: TGTGCCAGCAGTTTAGAGGGAATGGGCAATCAGCCCCAGCATTTT
cdr3_aa: CASSLEGMGNQPQHF

clone_size: few
j_call: TRBJ2-1
v_call: TRBV4-1
d_call: TRBD1
cdr3_nt: TGCGCCAGCAGCCAAGATCTTGGGCAGGGGGCGCGCAATGAGCAGTTCTTC
cdr3_aa: CASSQDLGQGARNEQFF

clone_size: few
j_call: TRBJ1-5
v_call: TRBV7-2
d_call: NA
cdr3_nt: TGTGCCAGCAGCCAAGGGAGCCCCTCTCAGCCCCAGCATTTT
cdr3_aa: CASSQGSPSQPQHF

clone_size: NA
j_call: TRBJ2-7
v_call: TRBV28
d_call: NA
cdr3_nt: TGTGCCAGCAGTTTATGGGGGCCCAAACCCGACCCCGAGCAGTACTTC
cdr3_aa: CASSLWGPKPDPEQYF

clone_size: NA
j_call: TRBJ2-3
v_call: TRBV6-6
d_call: NA
cdr3_nt: TGTGCCAGCAGTTACTTACAAGGGGATACGCAGTATTTT
cdr3_aa: CASSYLQGDTQYF

clone_size: NA
j_call: TRBJ2-1
v_call: TRBV25-1
d_call: TRBD2
cdr3_nt: TGTGCCAGCAGTTCCCTGGCGGGAGGGATCTCCTACAATGAGCAGTTCTTC
cdr3_aa: CASSSLAGGISYNEQFF

clone_size: few
j_call: TRBJ2-1
v_call: TRBV20-1
d_call: TRBD2
cdr3_nt: TGCAGTGCTGTTAGCGGGAGCCCCGGCAATGAGCAGTTCTTC
cdr3_aa: CSAVSGSPGNEQFF

clone_size: few
j_call: TRBJ2-7
v_call: TRBV12-3/TRBV12-4
d_call: TRBD1
cdr3_nt: TGTGCCAGCAGTACCAGGACAGGGGGCGCCTACGAGCAGTACTTC
cdr3_aa: CASSTRTGGAYEQYF

clone_size: NA
j_call: TRBJ1-6
v_call: TRBV20-1
d_call: TRBD1
cdr3_nt: TGCAGTGCTTCCCCAGGGACAGTTACCGTCAATTCACCCCTCCACTTT
cdr3_aa: CSASPGTVTVNSPLHF

clone_size: few
j_call: TRBJ2-2
v_call: TRBV10-2
d_call: NA
cdr3_nt: TGCGCCAGCAGTGAGATAGTACGGTCTTGGGACACCGGGGAGCTGTTTTTT
cdr3_aa: CASSEIVRSWDTGELFF

clone_size: few
j_call: TRBJ2-7
v_call: TRBV15
d_call: NA
cdr3_nt: TGTGCCACCAGCAGAGTAGGAGGCAGAAGCCCCTACGAGCAGTACTTC
cdr3_aa: CATSRVGGRSPYEQYF

clone_size: NA
j_call: TRBJ1-1
v_call: TRBV30
d_call: TRBD1
cdr3_nt: TGTGCCTGGAGGGGGACCGGGACAGCCACTGAAGCTTTCTTT
cdr3_aa: CAWRGTGTATEAFF

clone_size: NA
j_call: TRBJ1-4
v_call: TRBV9
d_call: NA
cdr3_nt: TGTGCCAGCAGCTCCAGGGGCATGACTAATGAAAAACTGTTTTTT
cdr3_aa: CASSSRGMTNEKLFF

clone_size: NA
j_call: TRBJ1-1
v_call: TRBV20-1
d_call: TRBD1
cdr3_nt: TGCAGTGCCTACGGCACAGGGGGCGCTTCGAACACTGAAGCTTTCTTT
cdr3_aa: CSAYGTGGASNTEAFF